These T cell receptor beta chains were read from a single sample in a study of shared clonotypes between healthy human individuals. Repertoires were generated with immunoSEQ multiplex PCR, while TCRdb's copy carries only in-frame clones and drops some. Of hundreds of thousands of clones detected, around 72% appear once; the ten largest clones hold 10%. The sequenced material came from memory CD4+ T cells sorted from blood. The receptors were sampled from a young man in good health. The CDR3 runs from the conserved cysteine through the conserved F or W.

j_gene,v_gene,len,CDR3aa
TRBJ2-7,TRBV6-6,13,CASSSSGDYEQYF
TRBJ2-5,TRBV20-1,10,CSATPGTQYF
TRBJ2-1,TRBV5-1,15,CASSWGLAGGGEQFF
TRBJ1-5,TRBV2,15,CASSVGDRADQPQHF
TRBJ1-4,TRBV18,13,CASSPGPNEKLFF
TRBJ1-2,TRBV10-3,12,CAISDTTDGYTF
TRBJ2-1,TRBV7-9,11,CASSLINEQFF
TRBJ2-4,TRBV4-1,17,CASSQRTSGRTGNIQYF
TRBJ2-7,TRBV19,14,CATRSDRGMYEQYF
TRBJ2-2,TRBV13,18,CASSLVSMTGGHTGELFF
TRBJ2-3,TRBV2,19,CASSGAEPGLAGPGDTQYF
TRBJ1-1,TRBV9,14,CASSVYRVGTEAFF
TRBJ2-5,TRBV5-6,15,CASTKRGTGQETQYF
TRBJ2-5,TRBV6-6,16,CASSYSSGQGAETQYF
TRBJ1-1,TRBV7-3,13,CASSLNRRDEAFF
TRBJ2-7,TRBV19,13,CASSRDTGLEQYF
TRBJ2-3,TRBV9,16,CASSTGTSGSTDTQYF
TRBJ1-5,TRBV10-1,13,CATLRQTDQPQHF
TRBJ2-1,TRBV7-6,15,CASSPGGDYAWEQFF
TRBJ1-2,TRBV19,16,CASSIFGGGSLSGYTF
TRBJ2-4,TRBV9,15,CASSVAPGGLNIQYF
TRBJ2-7,TRBV6-5,14,CASSGGGSSYEQYF
TRBJ2-2,TRBV25-1,15,CASSELGRATGELFF
TRBJ1-2,TRBV5-8,13,CASSLLQDYGYTF